Sequencing of this TCR beta chain was carried out in a study of blood T cell repertoires in COVID-19. Overall study: Spain, Italy and the United States supplied samples that represented acute and convalescent COVID-19. PBMCs, B-cell-depleted T cells, or T cells provided the cDNA or gDNA that made up the material.

Original data processing: Amplifying reference gene primers gave estimates of nucleated cell counts. TCRdb's table, derived via immunoSEQ multiplex PCR, lists solely in-frame clones and lacks some. Clone size and the V and J calls come from that table; the DNA yielded D and trimming. The top ten clones hold approximately 8.5% of a sample with a few hundred thousand clones, roughly 90% of them seen once. The germline V and J ends were trimmed by 6 bases and 5 bases, with 20 bases remaining between them. Germline V CDR1 and CDR2: MDHEN, SYDVKM. This CDR3 is 15 amino acids long. The receptor was isolated from a man between 18 and 29 years old with active or convalescent COVID-19. This rearrangement joins TRBV28 to TRBJ2-7; D perhaps matches TRBD1 (6 bases). The sample taken for sequencing was peripheral blood. CDR3 nucleotides: TGTGCCAGCAGCTGGGGGCTGGGGGCAGGAGACGAGCAGTACTTC. Amino acid sequence: CASSWGLGAGDEQYF.